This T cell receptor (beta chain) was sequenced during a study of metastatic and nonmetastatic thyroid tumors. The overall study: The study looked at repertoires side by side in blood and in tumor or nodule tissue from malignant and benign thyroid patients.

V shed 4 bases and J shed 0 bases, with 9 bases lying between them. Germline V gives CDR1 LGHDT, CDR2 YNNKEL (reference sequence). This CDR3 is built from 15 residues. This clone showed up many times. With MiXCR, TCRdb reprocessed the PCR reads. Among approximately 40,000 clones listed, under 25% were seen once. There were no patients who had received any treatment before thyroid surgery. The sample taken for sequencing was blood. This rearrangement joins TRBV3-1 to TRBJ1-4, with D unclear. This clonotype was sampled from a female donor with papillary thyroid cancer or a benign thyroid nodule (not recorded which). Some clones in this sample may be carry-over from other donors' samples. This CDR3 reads CASSPRRSTNEKLFF. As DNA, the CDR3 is TGTGCCAGCAGCCCTCGTAGGTCAACTAATGAAAAACTGTTTTTT.